Included here is one T cell receptor beta chain sequence, with context. These data belong to a study of blood T cell repertoires in COVID-19. Study details: Samples came from the United States, Italy and Spain, spanning acute and convalescent COVID-19. PBMCs, B-cell-depleted T cells, or T cells were the source of the cDNA or gDNA that made up the material.

Per the study methods: The assay estimated nucleated cells by amplifying reference gene primers. Sequenced by immunoSEQ multiplex PCR; TCRdb stores in-frame clones only, minus some. That table is the source of V, J and clone size, and D and trimming were worked out from the DNA. This table holds about 210,000 clones, about 91% found once. The CDR3 is made up of 16 amino acids. Unmatched junction bases numbered 4, after V lost 3 bases and J lost 0 bases. The germline V gene encodes CDR1 MNHNS and CDR2 SASEGT. The TCR sequence derives from a middle-aged woman with acute or convalescent COVID-19. The material sequenced was peripheral blood. J is TRBJ1-3 and V is TRBV6-1, with 8 bases identical to TRBD1. DNA of the CDR3: TGTGCCAGCAGTGACGAAACAGGGGGCTCTGGAAACACCATATATTTT. The encoded protein is CASSDETGGSGNTIYF.